This T cell receptor (beta chain) was retrieved from a study of CD8 T cells in ankylosing spondylitis. As the method for making TCR beta libraries, quantitative 5'-RACE with molecular barcodes was used. TCRdb used MiXCR to reprocess the 5' RACE reads, holding one entry per CDR3 protein. The sample has about 510,000 distinct CDR3 sequences; approximately 5% are singletons. In this sample, this clonotype turned up many times. Its antigen is as yet unknown. Study-level findings and limits: The study identified a TCR beta motif of 7 or 8 highly homologous variants that appeared characteristic of ankylosing spondylitis blood. Matched ankylosing spondylitis synovial fluid reportedly contained a significantly enriched population of disease-linked clones.

Sequencing was carried out using blood, either unsorted or a sorted T cell fraction (not recorded which). The source of this sequence is a male donor with ankylosing spondylitis.

The CDR3 nucleotides are TGTGCCAGCACCTACTATCGGGACTCGGACTCCTACGAGCAGTACTTC. It encodes CASTYYRDSDSYEQYF. The chain has TRBV7-9 and TRBJ2-7, with D maybe TRBD2 (6 bases). Germline-derived CDR1 and CDR2 are SEHNR and FQNEAQ (reference sequence). With 7 bases removed from V and 0 bases from J, the gap between germline ends came to 19 bases. The CDR3 contains 16 residues.